Below are 15 T cell receptor beta chains sequenced from a single sample in a study of CD8+ T cells in alopecia areata. As to treatment: oral pan-JAK inhibitor, 5-10 mg twice daily. Sequencing relied on a cDNA template that was reverse transcribed from extracted RNA. The assay was immunoSEQ multiplex PCR, and TCRdb's table has in-frame clones only and misses some. The data show around 150,000 clones, with around three fifths seen just once and over 12% held by the top ten. Sequencing used CD4+ T cells sorted from blood, obtained at week 24, from a patient treated with tofacitinib. The origin of the receptors is a human donor with alopecia areata.

This clone was found a few times. This chain joins TRBV29-1 and TRBJ1-1, with a possible D match to TRBD1 (5 bases). V was shortened by 2 bases and J by 9 bases, with 16 bases between the two germline ends. Germline V gene lookup returns CDR1 SQVTM and CDR2 ANQGSEA. The CDR3 has 13 amino acids. The DNA for the CDR3 is TGCAGCGTTGAAATGGGGCGGGCAACTCAAGCTTTCTTT. It codes for CSVEMGRATQAFF.

V gene TRBV29-1 combines with J gene TRBJ1-2; D perhaps matches TRBD1 (6 bases). With 2 bases removed from V and 2 bases from J, the gap between germline ends came to 9 bases. This CDR3 is 13 amino acids long. Germline CDR1 is SQVTM and CDR2 is ANQGSEA. DNA for the CDR3: TGCAGCGTTGAATCGGACAGAAACTATGGCTACACCTTC. Its translation is CSVESDRNYGYTF.

The chain combines TRBV12-5 with TRBJ2-7, with D tentatively TRBD1 (5 bases). CDR1 and CDR2 (germline): LGHNT, FRNRAP. Between the trimmed V and J ends, which lost 6 bases and 5 bases, there was a span of 17 bases. This CDR3 has 14 residues. For the CDR3, the DNA is TGTGCTAGTGGCACCTCAGGACATTCCCACGAGCAGTACTTC. Its translation is CASGTSGHSHEQYF.

The chain couples TRBV5-1 to TRBJ2-7; no firm D call. Trimming stripped 2 bases from V and 1 base from J, with 10 bases between. Per the germline V gene, CDR1 is SGHRS and CDR2 is YFSETQ. The CDR3 consists of 14 residues. CDR3 DNA: TGCGCCAGCAGCTTACGGTCAGCTTCCTACGAGCAGTACTTC. This sequence encodes CASSLRSASYEQYF.

V and J are TRBV30 and TRBJ1-1, with D possibly being TRBD1 (6 bases). V shed 0 bases and J shed 4 bases, with 12 bases lying between them. Germline CDR1 and CDR2: GTSNPN and SVGIG (reference sequence). The CDR3 length is 14 residues. DNA for the CDR3: TGTGCCTGGAGTGTTAGGGGGGAAGGCACTGAAGCTTTCTTT. This sequence encodes CAWSVRGEGTEAFF.

The rearrangement joins TRBV5-1 to TRBJ2-1; weak D call: TRBD2 (6 bases). Germline V gene data show CDR1 as SGHRS and CDR2 as YFSETQ. This CDR3 is built from 15 residues. The germline V and J ends were trimmed by 0 bases and 4 bases, with 11 bases remaining between them. CDR3: CASSLAAGPYNEQFF. CDR3 DNA sequence: TGCGCCAGCAGCTTGGCCGCGGGACCTTACAATGAGCAGTTCTTC.

The chain joins TRBV29-1 to TRBJ2-3, with TRBD1 identical over 7 bases. Per germline, CDR1 SQVTM and CDR2 ANQGSEA. The ends lost 2 bases at V and 11 bases at J; junction bases unmatched: 10. The CDR3 extends over 13 amino acids. CDR3 coding DNA: TGCAGCGTTGAAAAGCCTAACTCAGGGGGGCAGTATTTT. Protein product: CSVEKPNSGGQYF.

The chain is built from TRBV2 and TRBJ2-7, with D perhaps TRBD2 (6 bases). The CDR3 runs to 14 residues. Germline CDR1 reads SNHLY; CDR2 reads FYNNEI. The ends were cut back, 1 base at V and 3 bases at J, with 10 bases in the middle. CDR3 protein: CASSEVRGIYEQYF. Written as DNA, the CDR3 is TGTGCCAGCAGTGAAGTTCGGGGGATCTACGAGCAGTACTTC.

The CDR3 DNA follows: TGTGCCAGTGCCGGGACAGGACTTTACAATGAGCAGTTCTTC. Protein sequence: CASAGTGLYNEQFF. This sequence joins TRBV6-5 and TRBJ2-1; 8 bases are shared with TRBD1. V shed 9 bases, J shed 4 bases, and the junction held 8 bases outside the gene matches. The length of the CDR3 is 14 residues. Germline V gene sequence: CDR1 MNHEY, CDR2 SVGAGI.

Regarding this clone: This specimen includes other DNA sequences encoding the same CDR3. The rearrangement uses TRBV5-6 and TRBJ2-3; D not resolved. Trimming stripped 0 bases from V and 5 bases from J, with 1 base between. The CDR3 has 11 residues. Germline V gives CDR1 SGHDT, CDR2 YYEEEE. CDR3 protein: CASSLGDTQYF. The CDR3 DNA sequence: TGTGCCAGCAGCTTGGGAGATACGCAGTATTTT.

This clone was counted between two and nine times. V is TRBV5-1 and J is TRBJ1-2, with no clear D. V shed 0 bases and J shed 7 bases, with 13 bases lying between them. The CDR3 length is 14 residues. Germline loops: CDR1 SGHRS, CDR2 YFSETQ. The DNA of the CDR3 is TGCGCCAGCAGCTTGGATGAGGGATTTGGTGGCTACACCTTC. Translating it yields CASSLDEGFGGYTF.

This chain connects TRBV5-1 to TRBJ1-1; perhaps TRBD1 as D (5 bases). V was clipped by 5 bases and J by 0 bases, with 14 bases between them. Germline CDR1 and CDR2: SGHRS and YFSETQ. This CDR3 has 15 residues. CDR3 region: CASSSWGILNTEAFF. DNA of the CDR3: TGCGCCAGCAGTTCTTGGGGGATATTGAACACTGAAGCTTTCTTT.

The chain is built from TRBV11-2 and TRBJ2-5; 12 nucleotides line up with TRBD2. After removal of 5 bases from V and 5 bases from J, the junction contained 3 bases not matched to a gene. This CDR3 has 14 amino acids. Germline lookup yields CDR1 SGHAT and CDR2 FQNNGV. CDR3 loop: CASSQTSGGETQYF. The CDR3 DNA reads as TGTGCCAGCAGCCAGACTAGCGGGGGTGAGACCCAGTACTTC. Drawing the rest from reference TRBV11-2 and TRBJ2-5, the complete variable domain is EAGVAQSPRYKIIEKRQSVAFWCNPISGHATLYWYQQILGQGPKLLIQFQNNGVVDDSQLPKDRFSAERLKGVDSTLKIQPAKLEDSAVYLCASSQTSGGETQYFGPGTRLLVL.

This rearrangement joins TRBV5-6 to TRBJ2-3; D is uncertain. Looked up from germline, CDR1 is SGHDT and CDR2 is YYEEEE. Deletions cut 4 bases from V and 4 bases from J, with 10 bases between. The CDR3 totals 13 residues. The CDR3 nucleotides are TGTGCCAGCAGCCTCAATGTACCAGATACGCAGTATTTT. This sequence encodes CASSLNVPDTQYF.

The chain uses TRBV4-2 and TRBJ2-3, with D unclear. CDR3 length: 13 amino acids. V was trimmed by 3 bases and J by 2 bases, leaving 6 bases between them. Germline CDR1 LGHNA, CDR2 YNFKEQ. CDR3 coding DNA: TGTGCCAGCAGCCAGGACCACACAGATACGCAGTATTTT. Translating gives CASSQDHTDTQYF.